Below, 27 T cell receptor beta chains from the same sample are listed, as sequenced in a study of blood T cell repertoires in COVID-19. Data came from immunoSEQ multiplex PCR; TCRdb stores just in-frame clones and leaves some out. The profile shows 150,000 to 200,000 clones, about 86% of them singletons. The sequencing input was PBMCs or T cells enriched from blood (not recorded which). Receptors were obtained from a woman in her thirties or forties in a cohort exposed to, infected with or recovered from COVID-19 (not recorded which).

This chain joins TRBV3-1 (or the pseudogene TRBV3-2) and TRBJ2-1, with TRBD2 matching 15 bases. V lost 4 bases, J lost 1 base, and 14 bases stayed unmatched. Per germline, CDR1 LGHDT and CDR2 YNNKEL (reference sequence). The CDR3 consists of 21 residues. The CDR3 loop is CASSPSSPGLAGGKSYNEQFF. The CDR3 coding sequence is TGTGCCAGCAGCCCCTCCTCCCCGGGACTAGCGGGAGGTAAGTCCTACAATGAGCAGTTCTTC.

This clone occurred once. CDR3 amino acids: CASSSPPAGAYNEQFF. The DNA of the CDR3 is TGTGCCAGCAGCTCCCCCCCAGCGGGGGCCTACAATGAGCAGTTCTTC. The rearrangement links TRBV11-2 to TRBJ2-1; 8 bases are a match to TRBD2. The CDR3 consists of 16 residues. CDR1 is SGHAT, CDR2 FQNNGV, per germline. The junction had 7 bases not matched to a gene; V was cut back by 4 bases and J by 2 bases.

The chain joins TRBV27 to TRBJ2-3; 7 bases are shared with TRBD2. The trim removed 8 bases at V and 2 bases at J, leaving 10 bases unmatched. Germline V gives CDR1 MNHEY, CDR2 SMNVEV (reference sequence). This CDR3 is built from 15 residues. The CDR3 DNA sequence: TGTGCCAGCCGCCGGGCAGGGAGGGACACAGATACGCAGTATTTT. This gives the protein CASRRAGRDTDTQYF.

The chain links TRBV6-5 to TRBJ2-1; 8 nucleotides agree with TRBD2. The CDR3 has 15 amino acids. Germline V gene sequence: CDR1 MNHEY, CDR2 SVGAGI. J gave up 0 bases and V 6 bases, and 4 bases lay outside the gene matches. The CDR3: CASRRLASSYNEQFF. The CDR3 nucleotides read TGTGCCAGCAGACGACTAGCGAGCTCCTACAATGAGCAGTTCTTC.

The chain couples TRBV7-2 to TRBJ2-7; 8 bases align to TRBD2. The CDR3 extends over 14 amino acids. V lost 1 base to trimming and J lost 10 bases; unmatched junction nucleotides: 9. Germline assignment: CDR1 SGHTA and CDR2 FQGNSA. This CDR3 reads CASSLGLLAEVQYF. CDR3 in DNA: TGTGCCAGCAGCTTAGGCCTACTAGCGGAAGTCCAGTACTTC.

In this sample, this clone turned up a few times. The CDR3 DNA reads TGTGCCAGCAGCGCCCGGGGCAGGGGTGAGACCCAGTACTTC. Amino acids: CASSARGRGETQYF. J is TRBJ2-5 and V is TRBV14; perhaps TRBD1 as D (6 bases). CDR3 size: 14 residues. The germline V and J ends were trimmed by 5 bases and 5 bases, with 15 bases remaining between them. Looked up from germline, CDR1 is SGHDN and CDR2 is FVKESK.

This clone appeared once. V usage is TRBV7-2 and J usage is TRBJ2-5, with D possibly matching TRBD2 (7 bases). The CDR3 runs to 13 residues. Germline CDR1 is SGHTA and CDR2 is FQGNSA. Trimming took 4 bases from V and 9 from J, leaving 15 bases between them. For the CDR3, the DNA is TGTGCCAGCAGCTCCACGGGGGGCCGGGCCCAGTACTTC. Its protein is CASSSTGGRAQYF.

Here the CDR3 reads CASSLSSYGYTF. CDR3 coding DNA: TGTGCCAGCAGTTTGAGTAGCTATGGCTACACCTTC. This sequence joins TRBV28 and TRBJ1-2; D unresolved. The germline gives CDR1 MDHEN, CDR2 SYDVKM. This CDR3 comprises 12 residues. V was shortened by 3 bases and J by 4 bases, with 6 bases between the two germline ends.

This chain joins TRBV19 and TRBJ1-1; 8 nucleotides agree with TRBD1. The CDR3 has 15 residues. After removal of 5 bases from V and 1 base from J, the junction contained 6 bases not matched to a gene. The germline V gene encodes CDR1 LNHDA and CDR2 SQIVND (reference sequence). CDR3 sequence (DNA): TGTGCCAGTAGTTCCCAGGGACAGGAGAACACTGAAGCTTTCTTT. Protein: CASSSQGQENTEAFF.

V usage is TRBV4-1 and J usage is TRBJ2-7; 10 bases align to TRBD2. The V segment lost 1 base and the J segment 3 bases; nucleotides outside the gene matches: 6. Germline V gene lookup returns CDR1 MGHRA and CDR2 YSYEKL. CDR3 length: 16 residues. CDR3 sequence reads: CASSQGSSGRGYEQYF. The CDR3, as DNA: TGCGCCAGCAGCCAAGGTTCTAGCGGGAGAGGCTACGAGCAGTACTTC.

The chain is built from TRBV7-2 and TRBJ1-1; 8 nucleotides line up with TRBD1. The V gene's germline CDR1 is SGHTA and CDR2 FQGNSA. The CDR3 loop spans 15 amino acids. The V segment lost 4 bases and the J segment 4 bases; nucleotides outside the gene matches: 8. CDR3 in amino acids: CASSSRQGSGTEAFF. In DNA form, the CDR3 reads TGTGCCAGCAGCTCCCGACAGGGGTCGGGCACTGAAGCTTTCTTT.

This clone was observed a single time. The J gene is TRBJ1-4, the V gene TRBV11-2; maybe TRBD1 (5 bases). The V gene's germline CDR1 is SGHAT and CDR2 FQNNGV. The V gene lost 4 bases and the J gene lost 2 bases, with 8 bases spanning the gap. The CDR3 spans 14 residues. This CDR3 reads CASSWGGTNEKLFF. CDR3 sequence (DNA): TGTGCCAGCAGCTGGGGGGGGACTAATGAAAAACTGTTTTTT.

The chain is built from TRBV5-1 and TRBJ2-3; 8 positions agree with TRBD2. The CDR3 is made up of 16 amino acids. CDR1 SGHRS and CDR2 YFSETQ come from the germline V gene. V shed 0 bases, J shed 3 bases, and the junction held 6 bases outside the gene matches. The CDR3 coding sequence is TGCGCCAGCAGCTTGGTTCCGGGACTAGGAACAGATACGCAGTATTTT. Translating it yields CASSLVPGLGTDTQYF.

V and J are TRBV19 and TRBJ1-2; 7 bases match TRBD1. Germline CDR1 is LNHDA and CDR2 is SQIVND (reference sequence). Losses at the gene ends were 6 bases for V and 11 bases for J; bases not matched to a gene: 12. CDR3 length equals 13 residues. The CDR3 DNA is TGTGCCAGTAGCAGGGGGAACGGAGTTGGATACACCTTC. It is translated as CASSRGNGVGYTF.

The J gene is TRBJ1-2, the V gene TRBV6-5; a weak D match, TRBD1 (6 bases). V was cut by 7 bases and J by 2 bases, with 11 bases left in between. CDR1 is MNHEY, CDR2 SVGAGI, per germline. CDR3 length: 13 residues. CDR3 sequence reads: CASTRTENYGYTF. The CDR3 DNA reads as TGTGCCAGCACCCGGACAGAGAACTATGGCTACACCTTC.

This clone was counted a few times. DNA for the CDR3: TGCGCCAGCAGCTTCACAGGGGGCCAGACCGGGGAGCTGTTTTTT. This gives the protein CASSFTGGQTGELFF. This chain joins TRBV5-1 and TRBJ2-2, with 9 bases matching TRBD1. V was pared by 2 bases and J by 5 bases, with 4 bases of the junction left unmatched. The CDR3 is 15 residues long. The V gene's germline CDR1 is SGHRS and CDR2 YFSETQ.

DNA for the CDR3: TGTGCCAGCAGTCCCCCCGGGACAGGGTTCTATGGCTACACCTTC. It encodes CASSPPGTGFYGYTF. The gene calls are TRBV27 and TRBJ1-2; 9 positions agree with TRBD1. V shed 5 bases and J 4 bases; nucleotides not matched to a gene: 8. The CDR3 spans 15 residues. The V gene's germline CDR1 is MNHEY and CDR2 SMNVEV (reference sequence).

This clone was observed a single time. The V and J genes are TRBV7-8 and TRBJ1-4; TRBD1 matches at 7 bases. Germline CDR1 reads SGHVS; CDR2 reads FQNEAQ. Trimming cost V 10 bases and J 7 bases; bases outside gene matches: 9. There are 13 residues in the CDR3. CDR3 sequence reads: CATLQGPGEKLFF. DNA for the CDR3: TGTGCCACTTTACAGGGGCCGGGTGAAAAACTGTTTTTT. Full variable domain (outside the CDR3, taken from reference TRBV7-8 and TRBJ1-4): GAGVSQSPRYKVAKRGQDVALRCDPISGHVSLFWYQQALGQGPEFLTYFQNEAQLDKSGLPSDRFFAERPEGSVSTLKIQRTQQEDSAVYLCATLQGPGEKLFFGSGTQLSVL.

The V and J genes are TRBV7-9 and TRBJ1-1; D call uncertain. The CDR3 consists of 12 residues. Germline V CDR1 and CDR2: SEHNR, FQNEAQ (reference sequence). V was cut by 5 bases and J by 7 bases, with 11 bases left in between. The CDR3 DNA sequence: TGTGCCAGCAGCCCGGGGTGGGGTGAAGCTTTCTTT. It specifies CASSPGWGEAFF.

V is TRBV6-1 and J is TRBJ2-7; D possibly corresponds to TRBD1 (5 bases). The germline V and J ends were trimmed by 2 bases and 2 bases, with 7 bases remaining between them. This CDR3 spans 13 amino acids. Germline CDR1 MNHNS, CDR2 SASEGT. CDR3 nucleotide sequence: TGTGCCAGCAGTGAACAGACAGCCTACGAGCAGTACTTC. It yields the protein CASSEQTAYEQYF.

This clone turned up a few times. The rearrangement uses TRBV28 and TRBJ1-5, with TRBD1 identical over 9 bases. Per the germline V gene, CDR1 is MDHEN and CDR2 is SYDVKM. This CDR3 spans 14 amino acids. Germline trimming cut 2 bases from V and 7 bases from J; bases unmatched to any gene: 3. CDR3 loop: CASSLRDRVQPQHF. DNA for the CDR3: TGTGCCAGCAGTTTACGGGACAGGGTCCAGCCCCAGCATTTT.

This clone was seen only a few times. The chain carries TRBV9 and TRBJ2-7, with TRBD2 matching 7 bases. This CDR3 has 16 amino acids. Germline lookup yields CDR1 SGDLS and CDR2 YYNGEE. V was pared by 3 bases and J by 3 bases, with 12 bases of the junction left unmatched. CDR3 nucleotide sequence: TGTGCCAGCAGCGCCCGCACTACTAGCGCCAGCTACGAGCAGTACTTC. Protein: CASSARTTSASYEQYF.

This chain links TRBV7-9 with TRBJ2-7; weak D call: TRBD1 (5 bases). This CDR3 has 16 amino acids. Trimming removed 0 bases at V and 0 bases at J, with 12 bases between. CDR1 and CDR2 from the germline V gene are SEHNR and FQNEAQ (reference sequence). CDR3: CASSLARTKSSYEQYF. The CDR3 coding sequence is TGTGCCAGCAGCTTAGCAAGGACAAAGAGCTCCTACGAGCAGTACTTC.

The rearrangement joins TRBV4-2 to TRBJ1-3; D gene ambiguous. The V end lost 1 base, the J end lost 0 bases, and 13 bases lay between the germline ends. This CDR3 region has 17 residues. Germline CDR1 LGHNA, CDR2 YNFKEQ. The CDR3 DNA reads TGTGCCAGCAGCCAAGGGCGGGCAGCGAGCTCTGGAAACACCATATATTTT. This encodes CASSQGRAASSGNTIYF.

The J gene is TRBJ1-1, the V gene TRBV5-5; 9 bases match TRBD1. This CDR3 has 17 amino acids. Germline CDR1 is SGHKS and CDR2 is YYEKEE (reference sequence). V dropped 2 bases and J dropped 2; count of bases not matched to a gene: 10. CDR3 region: CASSFGTGKSANTEAFF. As DNA, the CDR3 is TGTGCCAGCAGCTTCGGGACAGGGAAATCGGCCAACACTGAAGCTTTCTTT.

This chain joins TRBV6-2 or TRBV6-3 and TRBJ2-1; 12 nucleotides agree with TRBD2. The germline V gene encodes CDR1 MNHEY and CDR2 SVGEGT. V was pared by 6 bases and J by 4 bases, with 4 bases of the junction left unmatched. CDR3 length: 15 amino acids. The CDR3, as DNA: TGTGCCAGCAGCCCTAGCGGGGGGGGTTACAATGAGCAGTTCTTC. Residues: CASSPSGGGYNEQFF.

V gene TRBV19 combines with J gene TRBJ2-2; TRBD1 is a possible D gene (6 bases). In germline, CDR1 is LNHDA, CDR2 SQIVND (reference sequence). With 4 bases removed from V and 7 bases from J, the gap between germline ends came to 22 bases. CDR3 length equals 17 residues. The CDR3 DNA sequence: TGTGCCAGTAGTACCGGACAGTTCTTTGAGGATGGCGGGGAGCTGTTTTTT. This gives the protein CASSTGQFFEDGGELFF.